What follows are 6 T cell receptor beta chains derived from one specimen sequenced in a study of blood T cell repertoires in COVID-19. The data were produced by immunoSEQ multiplex PCR, yet TCRdb's version contains in-frame clones alone and is incomplete. The table shows around 430,000 clones, with approximately 89% occurring only once. What was sequenced was peripheral blood. All receptors derive from a woman between 45 and 60 years old with COVID-19, enrolled during active disease.

The rearrangement uses TRBV9 and TRBJ1-5; 8 positions match TRBD1. Germline CDR1 is SGDLS and CDR2 is YYNGEE. J was trimmed by 3 bases and V by 2 bases; bases with no gene match: 4. The CDR3 spans 15 residues. This chain's CDR3 is CASSVSGGNNQPQHF. CDR3 DNA sequence: TGTGCCAGCAGCGTTTCAGGGGGCAACAATCAGCCCCAGCATTTT.

CDR3 loop: CASSHPTANYGYTF. CDR3 DNA sequence: TGCGCCAGCAGCCATCCGACTGCAAACTATGGCTACACCTTC. This chain connects TRBV4-1 to TRBJ1-2; D unresolved. This CDR3 region has 14 residues. Germline V gene data show CDR1 as MGHRA and CDR2 as YSYEKL. Trimming took 3 bases from V and 2 from J, leaving 10 bases between them.

The chain is built from TRBV10-1 and TRBJ2-7; TRBD2 agrees at 9 bases. The CDR3 is made up of 13 amino acids. V gave up 6 bases and J gave up 6 bases; unmatched junction bases: 6. Germline V gene sequence: CDR1 WNHNN, CDR2 SYGVQD (reference sequence). CDR3: CASRASGEREQYF. The CDR3 bases are TGCGCCAGCAGGGCTAGCGGGGAACGCGAGCAGTACTTC.

The chain combines TRBV6-1 with TRBJ2-4; 8 positions match TRBD1. The CDR3 runs to 13 residues. The junction had 3 bases not matched to a gene; V was cut back by 3 bases and J by 8 bases. Germline CDR1 MNHNS, CDR2 SASEGT. CDR3 in DNA: TGTGCCAGCAGTGAGACAGGGGAGGACATTCAGTACTTC. This codes for CASSETGEDIQYF.

J is TRBJ1-1 and V is TRBV6-5; no definite D call. The CDR3 covers 13 residues. Germline V gene lookup returns CDR1 MNHEY and CDR2 SVGAGI. Trimming left V 2 bases short and J 5 bases short, with 9 bases between. CDR3 coding DNA: TGTGCCAGCAGTTACGAGGAGAATACTGAAGCTTTCTTT. Residues: CASSYEENTEAFF.

This clone was counted many times. The chain employs TRBV6-4 and TRBJ2-3; tentative D call: TRBD1 (5 bases). The CDR3 covers 13 residues. The V gene lost 3 bases and the J gene lost 2 bases, with 6 bases spanning the gap. The V gene's germline CDR1 is MRHNA and CDR2 SNTAGT. CDR3 in DNA: TGTGCCAGCAGTGAAGGGGACACAGATACGCAGTATTTT. Its protein is CASSEGDTDTQYF.